Listed below are T cell receptor beta chains from one sample, sequenced in a study of healthy donors' naive CD4 and CD8 T cells. Using its own MiXCR run on the reads, TCRdb lists one record per CDR3 protein. Found here are some 190,000 distinct CDR3 sequences, over 60% of them singletons; the top ten hold approximately 2.5%. Sample: naive CD4+ and CD8+ T cells sorted from blood, pooled from several donors. The receptors derive from a pool of human donors in good health; the sample pools cells from several healthy donors. Each CDR3 is given with its conserved first and last residue. D genes are given only for firm matches. Clone size is shown for a subset of rows, as once, few, many or a class of expanded clone.

J gene | V gene | D gene | clone size | CDR3 length | CDR3 protein | CDR3 DNA
TRBJ1-5 | TRBV20-1 | TRBD1 | NA | 15 | CSATGTGYSNQPQHF | TGCAGTGCTACCGGGACAGGGTATAGCAATCAGCCCCAGCATTTT
TRBJ1-5 | TRBV6-2/TRBV6-3 | NA | few | 13 | CASREYGGQPQHF | TGTGCCAGCAGGGAGTACGGGGGTCAGCCCCAGCATTTT
TRBJ2-5 | TRBV12-3/TRBV12-4 | TRBD1 | once | 15 | CASSSPDRAEETQYF | TGTGCCAGCAGTTCCCCAGACAGGGCTGAAGAGACCCAGTACTTC
TRBJ2-1 | TRBV4-3 | TRBD1 | few | 17 | CASSQDLTGGQYNEQFF | TGCGCCAGCAGCCAAGATTTGACAGGGGGACAATACAATGAGCAGTTCTTC
TRBJ1-3 | TRBV29-1 | NA | few | 13 | CSVPDMAGNTIYF | TGCAGCGTACCAGACATGGCCGGAAACACCATATATTTT
TRBJ2-3 | TRBV4-3 | NA | NA | 15 | CASSQDGEVTDTQYF | TGCGCCAGCAGCCAAGATGGGGAGGTCACAGATACGCAGTATTTT
TRBJ1-1 | TRBV6-2/TRBV6-3 | NA | NA | 12 | CASSDRFSEAFF | TGTGCCAGCAGCGATCGGTTCAGTGAAGCTTTCTTT
TRBJ1-5 | TRBV19 | TRBD1 | NA | 13 | CASSVNRGQPQHF | TGTGCCAGTAGTGTAAACAGGGGCCAGCCCCAGCATTTT
TRBJ1-5 | TRBV19 | NA | NA | 14 | CASSSAIGNQPQHF | TGTGCCAGTAGTTCTGCGATTGGAAATCAGCCCCAGCATTTT
TRBJ2-3 | TRBV19 | NA | NA | 18 | CASSPGVQGPLSTDTQYF | TGTGCCAGTAGTCCAGGCGTCCAGGGGCCTCTAAGCACAGATACGCAGTATTTT
TRBJ1-1 | TRBV12-3/TRBV12-4 | TRBD1 | NA | 12 | CASRRQGSEAFF | TGTGCCAGCAGGCGACAGGGGTCTGAAGCTTTCTTT
TRBJ2-1 | TRBV27 | NA | once | 14 | CASSWTSSYNEQFF | TGTGCCAGCAGTTGGACCAGCTCCTACAATGAGCAGTTCTTC
TRBJ1-1 | TRBV6-5 | NA | NA | 14 | CASSAGLMNTEAFF | TGTGCCAGCTCCGCAGGACTAATGAACACTGAAGCTTTCTTT
TRBJ2-7 | TRBV27 | NA | NA | 12 | CAIGSSSYEQYF | TGTGCCATCGGGTCCAGCTCCTACGAGCAGTACTTC
TRBJ1-5 | TRBV28 | NA | NA | 15 | CASHYISGKNQPQHF | TGTGCCAGCCATTATATATCAGGGAAGAATCAGCCCCAGCATTTT
TRBJ2-5 | TRBV29-1 | NA | NA | 12 | CSGLSDQETQYF | TGCAGCGGCCTTAGCGATCAAGAGACCCAGTACTTC
TRBJ2-5 | TRBV10-3 | NA | NA | 15 | CAISQPGLELETQYF | TGTGCCATCAGCCAACCGGGGCTAGAGTTGGAGACCCAGTACTTC
TRBJ2-3 | TRBV12-3/TRBV12-4 | NA | NA | 14 | CASNLEKGTDTQYF | TGTGCCAGCAACCTAGAGAAGGGCACAGATACGCAGTATTTT
TRBJ1-1 | TRBV19 | NA | NA | 17 | CASSIDIGQGLNTEAFF | TGTGCCAGTAGCATAGATATAGGCCAGGGGTTGAACACTGAAGCTTTCTTT
TRBJ2-5 | TRBV29-1 | TRBD2 | NA | 12 | CSVSPGGETQYF | TGCAGCGTTTCCCCGGGGGGAGAGACCCAGTACTTC
TRBJ2-7 | TRBV27 | TRBD2 | NA | 14 | CASSLVGGSREQYF | TGTGCCAGCAGTTTGGTGGGCGGGAGTAGGGAGCAGTACTTC
TRBJ1-2 | TRBV29-1 | NA | NA | 15 | CSVLPRANANYGYTF | TGCAGCGTTCTTCCCAGGGCGAATGCTAACTATGGCTACACCTTC
TRBJ1-1 | TRBV19 | TRBD1 | NA | 17 | CASSGVRGRRMNTEAFF | TGTGCCAGTAGTGGTGTCAGGGGGCGGAGGATGAACACTGAAGCTTTCTTT
TRBJ1-2 | TRBV4-3 | TRBD1 | once | 14 | CASSRTGGTDGYTF | TGCGCCAGCAGCCGGACAGGGGGCACGGATGGCTACACCTTC
TRBJ2-1 | TRBV19 | NA | NA | 16 | CAGSNPAGTAFHEQFF | TGTGCCGGTAGTAACCCCGCCGGGACTGCCTTTCATGAGCAGTTCTTC
TRBJ1-5 | TRBV19 | NA | once | 12 | CASSVRVEPQHF | TGTGCCAGTAGTGTCAGGGTTGAGCCCCAGCATTTT
TRBJ2-7 | TRBV6-5 | TRBD2 | NA | 14 | CASSPSGSYYEQYF | TGTGCCAGCAGCCCGAGCGGGAGTTATTACGAGCAGTACTTC
TRBJ2-1 | TRBV6-2/TRBV6-3 | NA | NA | 17 | CASSYPTGTLRYNEQFF | TGTGCCAGCAGTTACCCGACCGGGACCTTAAGGTACAATGAGCAGTTCTTC
TRBJ2-7 | TRBV5-1 | NA | NA | 14 | CASSLAGANYEQYF | TGCGCCAGCAGCTTGGCAGGGGCCAACTACGAGCAGTACTTC
TRBJ1-1 | TRBV28 | TRBD1 | NA | 14 | CASSGWTGRTEAFF | TGTGCCAGCAGTGGCTGGACAGGTAGAACTGAAGCTTTCTTT
TRBJ2-7 | TRBV6-5 | TRBD1 | NA | 15 | CASSPRTGGIYEQYF | TGTGCCAGCAGTCCCCGGACAGGGGGTATCTACGAGCAGTACTTC
TRBJ1-5 | TRBV6-1 | NA | once | 16 | CASSGAWTVSNRPQHF | TGTGCCAGCAGTGGGGCCTGGACAGTGAGCAATCGGCCCCAGCATTTT
TRBJ1-2 | TRBV27 | NA | NA | 15 | CASSPGHLANYGYTF | TGTGCCAGCAGCCCAGGACACCTTGCTAACTATGGCTACACCTTC
TRBJ2-7 | TRBV29-1 | TRBD1 | NA | 15 | CSVEDRDRAPYEQYF | TGCAGCGTTGAAGATCGGGACAGGGCCCCCTACGAGCAGTACTTC
TRBJ2-2 | TRBV6-2/TRBV6-3 | TRBD2 | NA | 19 | CASSLLPGLAGGQTGELFF | TGTGCCAGCAGCCTCCTCCCGGGACTAGCGGGAGGTCAAACCGGGGAGCTGTTTTTT
TRBJ1-1 | TRBV5-1 | TRBD1 | NA | 13 | CASKTGQNTEAFF | TGCGCCAGCAAGACAGGGCAGAACACTGAAGCTTTCTTT
TRBJ2-7 | TRBV2 | NA | NA | 12 | CASSESAGEQYF | TGTGCCAGCAGTGAATCCGCTGGCGAGCAGTACTTC
TRBJ1-5 | TRBV12-3/TRBV12-4 | NA | NA | 14 | CASSFAGTNQPQHF | TGTGCCAGCAGTTTCGCAGGGACCAATCAGCCCCAGCATTTT
TRBJ1-2 | TRBV12-3/TRBV12-4 | TRBD1 | NA | 15 | CASSLTMRTGNGYTF | TGTGCCAGCAGCCTCACTATGAGGACAGGGAATGGCTACACCTTC
TRBJ2-7 | TRBV30 | TRBD1 | NA | 15 | CAWSDTGTGLSEQYF | TGTGCCTGGAGTGACACCGGGACAGGGTTGTCCGAGCAGTACTTC
TRBJ1-1 | TRBV6-5 | NA | NA | 15 | CASSSGQPGRTEAFF | TGTGCCAGCAGCTCAGGACAGCCCGGACGAACTGAAGCTTTCTTT
TRBJ2-6 | TRBV5-6 | TRBD1 | NA | 17 | CASSRKQGAPGANVLTF | TGTGCCAGCAGCCGGAAACAGGGGGCGCCTGGGGCCAACGTCCTGACTTTC
TRBJ1-1 | TRBV27 | TRBD1 | NA | 17 | CASMLLTGGWSWTEAFF | TGTGCCAGCATGCTTTTGACAGGGGGATGGAGTTGGACTGAAGCTTTCTTT
TRBJ2-7 | TRBV5-6 | TRBD2 | once | 15 | CASSSSGTSGYEQYF | TGTGCCAGCAGCTCTTCCGGGACTAGCGGCTACGAGCAGTACTTC
TRBJ2-7 | TRBV5-4 | TRBD2 | NA | 13 | CASRLAGNYEQYF | TGTGCCAGCAGACTAGCGGGGAACTACGAGCAGTACTTC
TRBJ2-1 | TRBV11-2 | TRBD1 | few | 17 | CASSLVVWDREVGEQFF | TGTGCCAGCAGCTTAGTAGTGTGGGACAGGGAGGTGGGTGAGCAGTTCTTC
TRBJ2-7 | TRBV13 | TRBD1 | NA | 15 | CASSEWTGGSYEQYF | TGTGCCAGCAGCGAGTGGACAGGGGGTTCCTACGAGCAGTACTTC
TRBJ2-6 | TRBV6-1 | NA | NA | 16 | CASSEFLYSGANVLTF | TGTGCCAGCAGTGAGTTTCTCTACTCTGGGGCCAACGTCCTGACTTTC
TRBJ1-5 | TRBV19 | NA | NA | 13 | CASSIGADQPQHF | TGTGCCAGTAGTATAGGGGCGGATCAGCCCCAGCATTTT
TRBJ2-5 | TRBV6-5 | NA | NA | 15 | CASSYMTGLRETQYF | TGTGCCAGCAGTTACATGACAGGCCTCCGCGAGACCCAGTACTTC
TRBJ1-1 | TRBV6-5 | NA | NA | 13 | CASSYEIRTEAFF | TGTGCCAGCAGTTATGAGATACGGACTGAAGCTTTCTTT
TRBJ1-5 | TRBV20-1 | NA | NA | 13 | CSARRPSNQPQHF | TGCAGTGCTAGACGTCCTAGCAATCAGCCCCAGCATTTT
TRBJ1-2 | TRBV6-1 | NA | NA | 13 | CASSVREGYGYTF | TGTGCCAGCAGTGTCCGGGAGGGATATGGCTACACCTTC
TRBJ1-2 | TRBV27 | TRBD1 | NA | 13 | CASRDRGRYGYTF | TGTGCCAGCAGGGACAGGGGCCGTTATGGCTACACCTTC
TRBJ2-5 | TRBV19 | NA | NA | 13 | CASSVQLQETQYF | TGTGCCAGTAGCGTTCAACTCCAAGAGACCCAGTACTTC
TRBJ2-7 | TRBV5-6 | TRBD1 | once | 16 | CASSPQTGGRLNEQYF | TGTGCCAGCAGCCCGCAGACAGGGGGCCGTTTAAACGAGCAGTACTTC
TRBJ2-1 | TRBV29-1 | NA | NA | 12 | CSVEDQLASQFF | TGCAGCGTTGAAGATCAGCTAGCTTCCCAGTTCTTC
TRBJ2-5 | TRBV29-1 | TRBD2 | NA | 15 | CSAFGTSGAQETQYF | TGCAGCGCGTTCGGGACTAGCGGAGCCCAAGAGACCCAGTACTTC
TRBJ1-1 | TRBV5-1 | NA | NA | 15 | CASTQEGVSNTEAFF | TGCGCCAGCACCCAAGAGGGGGTATCGAACACTGAAGCTTTCTTT
TRBJ1-6 | TRBV19 | NA | NA | 18 | CASSERPGDGSEISPLHF | TGTGCCAGTAGTGAAAGGCCCGGTGACGGGTCTGAAATCTCACCCCTCCACTTT